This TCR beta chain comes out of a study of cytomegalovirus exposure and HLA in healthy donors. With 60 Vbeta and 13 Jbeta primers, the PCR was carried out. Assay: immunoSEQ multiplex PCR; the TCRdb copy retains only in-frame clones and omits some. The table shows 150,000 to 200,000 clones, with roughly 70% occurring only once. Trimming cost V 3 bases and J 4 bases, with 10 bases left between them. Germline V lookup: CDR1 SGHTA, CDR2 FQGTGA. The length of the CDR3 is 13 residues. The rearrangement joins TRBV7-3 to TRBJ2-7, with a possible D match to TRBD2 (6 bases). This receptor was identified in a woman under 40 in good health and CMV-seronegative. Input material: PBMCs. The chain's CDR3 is CASSFSGGYEQYF. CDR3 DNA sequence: TGTGCCAGCAGCTTTTCCGGGGGATACGAGCAGTACTTC.